This is a list of T cell receptor beta chains from one sample in a study of cytomegalovirus exposure and HLA in healthy donors. Some clones are missing from TCRdb's copy, which holds only in-frame ones; the method was immunoSEQ multiplex PCR. The table has around 95,000 clones, around 73% seen once; the top ten hold over 4%. Material for sequencing was PBMCs. These receptors all stem from a woman aged 40 to 50 in good health and CMV-seropositive. Each CDR3 is given with its conserved first and last residue. Fields, in order: clone size, J gene, D gene, V gene, CDR3 DNA, CDR3 protein. D genes are given only for firm matches. A row's size may be missing; if present it is once, few, many or a size class.

NA TRBJ2-2 NA TRBV5-5 TGTGCCAGCACGGTATCGAGTCGCAGCGCGAACACCGGGGAGCTGTTTTTT CASTVSSRSANTGELFF
NA TRBJ1-1 TRBD1 TRBV6-5 TGTGCCAGTTGGGGGATGGGACAGAAGAACACTGAAGCTTTCTTT CASWGMGQKNTEAFF
NA TRBJ2-1 TRBD2 TRBV2 TGTGCCAGCACCGGGGGGCGGGAGGTCTACAATGAGCAGTTCTTC CASTGGREVYNEQFF
NA TRBJ2-3 NA TRBV28 TGTGCCAGCAGTTTAACCCCAGGTGGTGGGACAGATACGCAGTATTTT CASSLTPGGGTDTQYF
NA TRBJ2-5 NA TRBV10-1 TGCGCCAGCAGTGACGGCGTTGGGGCGGACCAAGAGACCCAGTACTTC CASSDGVGADQETQYF
NA TRBJ1-1 TRBD1 TRBV5-1 TGCGCCAGCAAAGGGTCCTCCGTACAGGGGGCTGACACTGAAGCTTTCTTT CASKGSSVQGADTEAFF
few TRBJ2-1 TRBD2 TRBV7-8 TGTGCCAGCAGCGAAATACTAGCGGCGGATGAGCAGTTCTTC CASSEILAADEQFF
NA TRBJ2-5 NA TRBV5-1 TGCGCCAGCAGCAACGGCGGGGTTTCAGGGAAAGAGACCCAGTACTTC CASSNGGVSGKETQYF
NA TRBJ2-5 TRBD1 TRBV5-6 TGTGCCAGCAGCCCGGACAGGGTCGAGACCCAGTACTTC CASSPDRVETQYF
NA TRBJ2-1 TRBD2 TRBV19 TGTGCCAGTAGTATCGGACTAGCGGGAGGGAAGAATGAGCAGTTCTTC CASSIGLAGGKNEQFF
NA TRBJ1-1 NA TRBV6-5 TGTGCCAGCAGTGTGGCCCGGAACACTGAAGCTTTCTTT CASSVARNTEAFF
NA TRBJ2-5 NA TRBV2 TGTGCCAGCAGCCGGGACTCATCGTACGAGGAGACCCAGTACTTC CASSRDSSYEETQYF
NA TRBJ2-1 TRBD1 TRBV6-4 TGTGCCAGCAGCGAAAAGGCTTCAGGGGGCCATGAGCAGTTCTTC CASSEKASGGHEQFF
once TRBJ2-2 TRBD1 TRBV6-5 TGTGCCAGCAGTTACGAGCCCAGGGGGCAGGCCGGGGAGCTGTTTTTT CASSYEPRGQAGELFF
NA TRBJ2-2 TRBD1 TRBV29-1 TGCAGCGTAGACAGGGCCGGGGAGCTGTTTTTT CSVDRAGELFF
once TRBJ2-5 TRBD1 TRBV5-5 TGTGCCAGCAGCCCGAGGGACAGGGGCGGGGAGACCCAGTACTTC CASSPRDRGGETQYF
NA TRBJ2-7 TRBD1 TRBV25-1 TGTGCCAGCGCCCGACAGGGGGCTACCTCCTACGAGCAGTACTTC CASARQGATSYEQYF
NA TRBJ2-2 NA TRBV11-2 TGTGCCAGCAGCTTAGTGGCAGGGACCGGGGAGCTGTTTTTT CASSLVAGTGELFF
NA TRBJ1-5 TRBD1 TRBV19 TGTGCCAGTAGACCACAATACCCGGGACAGGGGAGCAATCAGCCCCAGCATTTT CASRPQYPGQGSNQPQHF
NA TRBJ1-1 NA TRBV11-3 TGTGCCAGCAGCCGTGGGGCGAACACTGAAGCTTTCTTT CASSRGANTEAFF
NA TRBJ2-5 TRBD2 TRBV5-1 TGCGCCAGCAGTCCAGGACTAGCGGGAGAAGAGACCCAGTACTTC CASSPGLAGEETQYF
NA TRBJ2-1 TRBD1 TRBV11-3 TGTGCCAGCAGCAGAGGGACAGGCGAATACAATGAGCAGTTCTTC CASSRGTGEYNEQFF
few TRBJ2-1 NA TRBV9 TGTGCCAGCAGCGCGACCCAAGACTCTTACAATGAGCAGTTCTTC CASSATQDSYNEQFF
NA TRBJ1-1 NA TRBV28 TGTGCCAGCAGTGAAACGGGACACCAGAACACTGAAGCTTTCTTT CASSETGHQNTEAFF
NA TRBJ2-5 NA TRBV6-6 TGTGCCAGCCGTCCGACTGGGGGCCTTGAGACCCAGTACTTC CASRPTGGLETQYF
NA TRBJ2-3 TRBD2 TRBV10-3 TGTGCCATCAGTGAACTAGCGGGAGGGATAGATACGCAGTATTTT CAISELAGGIDTQYF
NA TRBJ2-2 NA TRBV5-1 TGCGCCAGCAGCCCCCGGGGCACCGGGGAGCTGTTTTTT CASSPRGTGELFF
NA TRBJ2-1 NA TRBV9 TGTGCCAGCAATACAGGGTCCGTCAATGAGCAGTTCTTC CASNTGSVNEQFF
NA TRBJ2-7 NA TRBV2 TGTGCCAGCAGTGACGGTTTCTCCTACGAGCAGTACTTC CASSDGFSYEQYF
NA TRBJ2-1 NA TRBV5-1 TGCGCCAGCAGCTTCAGTGATGCCTACAATGAGCAGTTCTTC CASSFSDAYNEQFF
NA TRBJ2-7 TRBD2 TRBV19 TGTGCCAGTAGTATAGCGGCGGGACTAGCGGGAGTATACTCCTACGAGCAGTACTTC CASSIAAGLAGVYSYEQYF
NA TRBJ1-1 TRBD1 TRBV5-4 TGTGCCAGCAGCACGACAGGGGGCTTATCAGGGACTGAAGCTTTCTTT CASSTTGGLSGTEAFF
NA TRBJ1-1 NA TRBV30 TGTGCCTGGAGAGAATGTGATCACAGGGAGAGGTCCACTGAAGCTTTCTTT CAWRECDHRERSTEAFF
NA TRBJ2-1 TRBD1 TRBV5-4 TGTGCCAGCAGCTTGGACAGGGGAAACAATGAGCAGTTCTTC CASSLDRGNNEQFF
few TRBJ2-3 TRBD2 TRBV27 TGTGCCAGCAGTGTACTAGCGGGAGTAAAAGATACGCAGTATTTT CASSVLAGVKDTQYF
few TRBJ2-7 NA TRBV28 TGTGCCAGCAGTTTGTCTGGCCGCTACGAGCAGTACTTC CASSLSGRYEQYF
NA TRBJ1-1 TRBD1 TRBV5-1 TGCGCCAGCAGCTTGTGGGGACAGAGCATGAACACTGAAGCTTTCTTT CASSLWGQSMNTEAFF
NA TRBJ2-3 TRBD1 TRBV30 TGTGCCTGGAGGTCTAAGACAGGGGGAACAGATACGCAGTATTTT CAWRSKTGGTDTQYF
once TRBJ2-5 NA TRBV5-1 TGCGCCAGCAGCGTGTGGGGGAGGGAGACCCAGTACTTC CASSVWGRETQYF
NA TRBJ2-5 TRBD2 TRBV5-1 TGCGCCAGCAGCTCACTAGCGTACCAAGAGACCCAGTACTTC CASSSLAYQETQYF
NA TRBJ2-7 NA TRBV14 TGTGCCAGCAGTTTGCACGTGGGAGTGAAGCGAGACGAGCAGTACTTC CASSLHVGVKRDEQYF
medium-sized TRBJ2-2 NA TRBV27 TGTGCCAGCAGTACGGGACTCCTTAACACCGGGGAGCTGTTTTTT CASSTGLLNTGELFF
NA TRBJ2-5 NA TRBV10-3 TGTGCCATCGGTACAGCAGAAGAGACCCAGTACTTC CAIGTAEETQYF